Following are 8 T cell receptor beta chains from one sample sequenced in a study of OX40 agonist ivuxolimab in advanced cancers. The repertoire was sequenced with immunoSEQ multiplex PCR; TCRdb's copy has only in-frame clones and lacks some. The sample yields approximately 74,000 clones, over 75% seen once. This material consisted of CD4+ or CD8+ T cells sorted from blood, taken in a trial of the OX40 agonist ivuxolimab. Receptors were obtained from an adult with an advanced solid tumor such as melanoma, head and neck, liver or kidney cancer.

This clone has only a few counts. This CDR3 reads CASSQTGATGELFF. The CDR3 region has the DNA TGTGCCAGCAGTCAGACAGGGGCCACCGGGGAGCTGTTTTTT. The chain is built from TRBV28 and TRBJ2-2; 8 nucleotides match TRBD1. Germline CDR1 is MDHEN and CDR2 is SYDVKM. The CDR3 covers 14 residues. V was clipped by 5 bases and J by 4 bases; unmatched bases: 3.

This chain links TRBV18 with TRBJ2-4, with 7 bases fitting TRBD1. CDR3 length: 16 residues. Per the germline V gene, CDR1 is KGHSH and CDR2 is LQKENI. Losses at the gene ends were 5 bases for V and 0 bases for J; bases not matched to a gene: 7. The CDR3 here is CASSSATGRAKNIQYF. CDR3 in DNA: TGTGCCAGCTCATCGGCGACAGGGAGAGCCAAAAACATTCAGTACTTC.

This clone was counted a single time. The genes are TRBV5-6 and TRBJ1-2; D is unresolved. Germline CDR1 SGHDT, CDR2 YYEEEE. The CDR3 totals 13 residues. V gave up 0 bases and J gave up 8 bases, with 11 bases separating them. The CDR3 region is CASSLGRPAGYTF. CDR3 in DNA: TGTGCCAGCAGCTTGGGCAGGCCGGCGGGCTACACCTTC.

CDR3 sequence: CASSEALGTDTQYF. CDR3 sequence (DNA): TGTGCCAGCAGTGAAGCCTTGGGCACAGATACGCAGTATTTT. The gene calls are TRBV6-1 and TRBJ2-3; D unresolved. The V end was cut by 0 bases, the J end by 1 base, with 5 bases between. CDR1 MNHNS and CDR2 SASEGT come from the germline V gene. The CDR3 totals 14 residues.

The CDR3 region is CASSHQDRGEETQYF. DNA of the CDR3: TGCGCCAGCAGCCACCAGGACAGGGGAGAAGAGACCCAGTACTTC. The genes are TRBV4-3 and TRBJ2-5; TRBD1 aligns across 9 bases. The junction had 5 bases not matched to a gene; V was cut back by 3 bases and J by 3 bases. This CDR3 has 15 residues. Germline V CDR1 and CDR2: LGHNA, YSLEER.

A remark on this clone: A read error may account for a junction end that differs from germline. The chain recombines TRBV7-7 with TRBJ2-5, with D possibly TRBD1 on 5 matching bases. Germline CDR1 SSHAT, CDR2 FNYEAQ (reference sequence). The CDR3 loop spans 13 amino acids. Here the CDR3 reads CASSLGRVETQYF. The CDR3 nucleotides are TGTGCTAGCAGCTTAGGCAGGGTAGAGACCCAGTACTTC.

This clone was seen once. V and J are TRBV5-8 and TRBJ2-5; D unresolved. Germline V gives CDR1 SGHTS, CDR2 YDEGEE. Trimming removed 1 base at V and 4 bases at J, with 2 bases between. This CDR3 region has 11 residues. CDR3 DNA sequence: TGTGCCAGCAGCTTGATAGAGACCCAGTACTTC. Its translation: CASSLIETQYF.

The V and J genes are TRBV10-2 and TRBJ1-3; maybe TRBD1 (5 bases). The CDR3 consists of 16 residues. The V gene's germline CDR1 is WSHSY and CDR2 SAAADI. Trimming left V 6 bases short and J 0 bases short, with 15 bases between. The CDR3 is CASRDGTPYSGNTIYF. CDR3 DNA: TGCGCCAGCAGAGACGGGACCCCCTACTCTGGAAACACCATATATTTT.